This T cell receptor beta chain was documented in a study of cytomegalovirus exposure and HLA in healthy donors. General study points: A missense variant in DCLRE1C was later tied to TCR beta V- and J-gene trimming.

The PCR made use of 60 Vbeta and 13 Jbeta primers. The protocol was immunoSEQ multiplex PCR, while the TCRdb copy is restricted to in-frame clones and leaves out a portion. Of under 200,000 clones in the sample, around four fifths were seen once. The CDR3 runs to 14 residues. CDR1 and CDR2 from the germline V gene are LNHDA and SQIVND (reference sequence). V was shortened by 1 base and J by 2 bases, with 6 bases between the two germline ends. With respect to this clone: Its target is not known.

This rearrangement joins TRBV19 to TRBJ1-3, with unresolved D. The TCR was taken from a woman in her 50s in good health and CMV-seronegative. Sample: PBMCs. The CDR3 reads CASSIAGPGNTIYF. CDR3 coding DNA: TGTGCCAGTAGTATAGCAGGCCCTGGAAACACCATATATTTT.